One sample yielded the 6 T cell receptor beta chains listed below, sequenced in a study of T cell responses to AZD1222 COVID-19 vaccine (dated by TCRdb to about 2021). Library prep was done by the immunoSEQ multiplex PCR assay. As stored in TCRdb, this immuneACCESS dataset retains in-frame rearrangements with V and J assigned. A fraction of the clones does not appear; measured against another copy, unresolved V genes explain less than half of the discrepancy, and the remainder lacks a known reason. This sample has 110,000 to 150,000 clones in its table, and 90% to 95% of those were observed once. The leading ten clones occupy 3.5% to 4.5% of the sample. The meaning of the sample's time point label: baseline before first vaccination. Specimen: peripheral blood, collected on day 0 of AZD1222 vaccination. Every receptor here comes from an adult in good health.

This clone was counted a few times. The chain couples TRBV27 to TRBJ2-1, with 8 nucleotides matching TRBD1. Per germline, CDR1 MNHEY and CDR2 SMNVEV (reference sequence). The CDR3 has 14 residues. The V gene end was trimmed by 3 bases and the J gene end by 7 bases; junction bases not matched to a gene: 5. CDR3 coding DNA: TGTGCCAGCAGTTTCGGCCAGGGGGCTAATGAGCAGTTCTTC. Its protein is CASSFGQGANEQFF.

The CDR3 DNA sequence: TGTGCCAGCAACCTAGCGGGAGGATGGGATACGCAGTATTTT. Its translation: CASNLAGGWDTQYF. The V and J genes are TRBV27 and TRBJ2-3; 11 nucleotides line up with TRBD2. Germline loops: CDR1 MNHEY, CDR2 SMNVEV (reference sequence). CDR3 length: 14 amino acids. The V gene end was trimmed by 7 bases and the J gene end by 6 bases; junction bases not matched to a gene: 6.

The CDR3 region is CASSLESRNEQFF. The CDR3 nucleotides read TGTGCCAGCAGCTTGGAATCGAGAAATGAGCAGTTCTTC. The chain joins TRBV5-4 to TRBJ2-1, with D unclear. Trimming removed 0 bases from V and 7 bases from J, with 8 bases in between. Looked up from germline, CDR1 is SGHNT and CDR2 is YYREEE (reference sequence). The CDR3 sequence is 13 residues long.

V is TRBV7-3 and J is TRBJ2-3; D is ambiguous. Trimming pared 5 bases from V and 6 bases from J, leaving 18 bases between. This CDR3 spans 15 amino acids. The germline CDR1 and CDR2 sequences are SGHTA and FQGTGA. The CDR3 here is CASSPFGGPEDTQYF. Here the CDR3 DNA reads TGTGCCAGCAGCCCTTTCGGCGGCCCGGAGGATACGCAGTATTTT.

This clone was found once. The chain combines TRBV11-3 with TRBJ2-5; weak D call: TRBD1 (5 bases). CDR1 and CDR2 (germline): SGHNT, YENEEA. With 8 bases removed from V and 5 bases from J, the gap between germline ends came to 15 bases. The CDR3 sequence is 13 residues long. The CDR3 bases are TGTGCCAGCGGATTAGGGGTCGGGGAGACCCAGTACTTC. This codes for CASGLGVGETQYF. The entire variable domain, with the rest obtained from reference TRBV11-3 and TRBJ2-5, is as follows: EAGVVQSPRYKIIEKKQPVAFWCNPISGHNTLYWYLQNLGQGPELLIRYENEEAVDDSQLPKDRFSAERLKGVDSTLKIQPAELGDSAVYLCASGLGVGETQYFGPGTRLLVL.

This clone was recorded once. CDR3 region: CASSLGPGAHNEQFF. Written as DNA, the CDR3 is TGTGCCAGCAGCTTAGGACCGGGGGCCCACAATGAGCAGTTCTTC. The chain is built from TRBV7-2 and TRBJ2-1; tentatively, D is TRBD1 or TRBD2 (6 bases each). Trimming took off 1 base at V and 5 bases at J, with 12 bases between the two ends. Per the germline V gene, CDR1 is SGHTA and CDR2 is FQGNSA. This CDR3 is built from 15 residues.